The T cell receptor (beta chain) described here comes from a study of blood T cell repertoires in COVID-19 (TCRdb year 2020). In terms of the full investigation: Samples from collaborators originated in the United States, Italy and Spain and spanned both the acute and convalescent phases of COVID-19. The prospective study material was composed of cDNA or gDNA derived from T cells, B-cell-depleted T cells, or PBMCs. The dataset comprised deeply sampled blood TCRbeta repertoires from subjects exposed to, actively infected with, or recovered from COVID-19. The repertoires were released in a freely available public database meant as a resource for research on the immune response to SARS-CoV-2. Samples came from the ongoing ImmuneRACE study (first 160 participants) plus 1,254 subjects from 6 global collaborators. Nearly every sample came with metadata listing a de-identified subject ID, COVID-19 status, age in years and sex. HLA class I and class II types, where available, came from metadata supplied by the sample provider rather than from assay-based typing.

CDR1 and CDR2 are drawn from the germline V gene (reference sequence): GTSNPN, SVGIG. The CDR3, from cysteine to phenylalanine, totals 20 residues. Only the CDR3 portion is preserved as DNA: 60 bases, with reading frame beginning at the first base. Ends trimmed: V by 0 bases, J by 3 bases; bases unmatched to a gene: 19. A remark on this clone: What antigen it recognizes has not been identified. Qualities for individual bases were not recorded, and no much larger clone is one base off.

The collaborating institutions used their own protocols to collect whole blood in K2EDTA tubes. For TCRbeta analysis, collaborator samples were shipped as frozen whole blood, as isolated PBMCs, or as DNA extracted from either sample type. Overall study results and their limits: The quantity of clinical and demographic metadata differed by source and by participant and was supplied without curation.

TCRbeta CDR3 regions were amplified from genomic DNA using the immunoSEQ Assay, a bias-controlled multiplex PCR. Concerning the study's data processing: Nucleated cell counts per sample were estimated from amplification of reference gene primers within the assay. To quantify the absolute abundance of each unique TCRbeta CDR3 rearrangement, sequence reads were collapsed and filtered. For each sample, productive Simpson clonality was calculated as the square root of Simpson's diversity index across productive rearrangements. TCRdb stores this immuneACCESS table with in-frame sequences only. Part of the clones is absent; in the studies checked, under half of the shortfall reflects unresolved V genes, and no reason is known for the rest. V and J calls and clone size come straight from that table; D and trimming were deduced from the DNA. The sample table shows about 68,000 clones, and 70% to 90% are seen once. More than 1.4% of the sample belongs to the ten largest clones.

The chain couples TRBV30 to TRBJ1-1, and TRBD1 aligns with 10 junction nucleotides. The origin of this receptor is a woman aged 55-69 years with acute or convalescent COVID-19. The sample consisted of peripheral blood. CDR3 loop: CAWSVSYFDRGLKEDTEAFF. DNA sequence: TGTGCCTGGAGTGTATCGTATTTTGACAGGGGGCTCAAAGAGGACACTGAAGCTTTCTTT.